This TCR beta chain was documented in a study of identical twins. Notes on the study in general: Out-of-frame alpha sequences common to twins were enriched for low generation probability. Out-of-frame beta sequences exhibited a weaker degree of excess twin sharing.

The germline V gene encodes CDR1 SNHLY and CDR2 FYNNEI. This CDR3 region has 15 residues. A single record per CDR3 protein comes from TCRdb applying MiXCR to the 5' RACE reads. The repertoire holds about 890,000 distinct CDR3 sequences, with roughly an eighth as singletons. Concerning this clonotype itself: The antigen is not known. The germline gene is not matched at one end of the junction; a read error may be the cause.

This sample also belongs to another study, concerning yellow fever vaccine responses in identical twins.

Sequenced material: PBMCs. The receptor was derived from a woman aged 18-30 years in good health. This chain joins TRBV2 and TRBJ2-3; D perhaps matches TRBD1 (6 bases). The CDR3 DNA sequence: TGTGCCAGCAGCGAAGACAGGCCGAGCACAGATACGCAGTATTTT. Translation: CASSEDRPSTDTQYF.